The following is a T cell receptor beta chain sequence with its context. Its antigen is unknown. Germline V gives CDR1 SGHKS, CDR2 YYEKEE (reference sequence). There are 13 residues in the CDR3. V lost 0 bases, J lost 1 base, and 4 bases lay in between. These data originate in a study of identifying expanded T cells in peripheral blood. Study-wide points: Differentially abundant clones: about 1.2 between replicates, approximately 15 at approximately 13 days, under 25 at four. Approximately 2-week clone count variance significantly increased as total template count grew.

No infections or other immune events were documented during collection. Sequencing was performed with immunoSEQ multiplex PCR; in TCRdb, only in-frame clones are kept and a portion is missing. The sample consists of over 65,000 clones, around nine tenths of them appearing once. The sequenced sample consisted of blood. This TCR was sampled from a person aged 18 to 70 in good health. The V gene is TRBV5-5, the J gene TRBJ1-2, with no clear D. CDR3 in DNA: TGTGCCAGCAGCTTGGCAGTTAACTATGGCTACACCTTC. Its protein is CASSLAVNYGYTF.